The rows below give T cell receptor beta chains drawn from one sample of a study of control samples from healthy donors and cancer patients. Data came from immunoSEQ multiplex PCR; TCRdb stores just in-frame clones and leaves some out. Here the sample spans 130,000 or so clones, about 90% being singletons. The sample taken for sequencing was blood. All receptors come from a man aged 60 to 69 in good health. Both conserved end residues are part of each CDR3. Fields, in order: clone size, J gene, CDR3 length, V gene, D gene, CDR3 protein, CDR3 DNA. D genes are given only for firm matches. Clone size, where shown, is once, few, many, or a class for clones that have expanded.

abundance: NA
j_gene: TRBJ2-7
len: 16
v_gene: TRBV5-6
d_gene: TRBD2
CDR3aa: CASSLIGLGTIDEQYF
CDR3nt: TGTGCCAGCAGCTTGATTGGACTCGGGACTATAGACGAGCAGTACTTC

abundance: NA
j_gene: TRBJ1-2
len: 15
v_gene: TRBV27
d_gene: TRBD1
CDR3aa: CASSLGQGANYGYTF
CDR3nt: TGTGCCAGCAGTTTAGGACAGGGGGCTAACTATGGCTACACCTTC

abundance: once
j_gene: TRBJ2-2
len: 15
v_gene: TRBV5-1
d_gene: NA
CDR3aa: CASSFRDTSTGELFF
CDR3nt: TGCGCCAGCAGCTTTAGGGACACCAGCACCGGGGAGCTGTTTTTT

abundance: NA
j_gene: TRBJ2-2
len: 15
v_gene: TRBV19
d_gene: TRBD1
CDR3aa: CASSAGTGAVGELFF
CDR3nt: TGTGCCAGTAGTGCCGGGACAGGGGCCGTCGGGGAGCTGTTTTTT

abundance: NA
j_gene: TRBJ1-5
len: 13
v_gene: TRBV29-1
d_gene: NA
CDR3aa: CSVLETSNQPQHF
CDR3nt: TGCAGCGTTCTGGAGACTTCCAATCAGCCCCAGCATTTT

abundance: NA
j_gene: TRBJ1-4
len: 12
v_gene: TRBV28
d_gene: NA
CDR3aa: CASSLLEEKLFF
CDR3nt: TGTGCCAGCAGTTTGCTAGAAGAAAAACTGTTTTTT

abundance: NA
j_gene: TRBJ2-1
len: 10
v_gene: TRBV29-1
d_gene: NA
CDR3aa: CSASRIEQFF
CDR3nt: TGCAGCGCCTCTAGGATTGAGCAGTTCTTC

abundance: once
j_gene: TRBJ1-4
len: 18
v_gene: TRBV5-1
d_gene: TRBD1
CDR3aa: CASSLAGGTGSFGEKLFF
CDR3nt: TGCGCCAGCAGCTTGGCGGGCGGGACAGGGAGTTTCGGGGAAAAACTGTTTTTT

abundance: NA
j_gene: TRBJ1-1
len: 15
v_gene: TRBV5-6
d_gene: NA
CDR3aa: CASSLTQPGNTEAFF
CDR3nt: TGTGCCAGCAGCTTGACTCAACCGGGGAACACTGAAGCTTTCTTT

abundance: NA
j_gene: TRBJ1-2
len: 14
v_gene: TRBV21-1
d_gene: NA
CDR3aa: CASSKVCRVGGYTF
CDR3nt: TGTGCCAGCAGCAAAGTTTGCAGGGTAGGTGGCTACACCTTC

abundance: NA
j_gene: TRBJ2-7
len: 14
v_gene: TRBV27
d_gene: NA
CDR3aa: CASSLQGFAYEQYF
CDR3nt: TGTGCCAGCAGTTTACAGGGATTCGCCTACGAGCAGTACTTC

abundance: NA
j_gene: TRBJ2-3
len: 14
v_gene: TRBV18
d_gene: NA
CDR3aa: CASSPRQMVDTQYF
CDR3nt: TGTGCCAGCTCACCACGTCAGATGGTAGATACGCAGTATTTT

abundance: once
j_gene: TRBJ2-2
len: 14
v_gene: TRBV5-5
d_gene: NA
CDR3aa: CASRLAPSTGELFF
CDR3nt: TGTGCCAGCAGATTAGCCCCGAGCACCGGGGAGCTGTTTTTT

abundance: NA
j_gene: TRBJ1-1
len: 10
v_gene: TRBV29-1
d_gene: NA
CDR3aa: CSGGELEAFF
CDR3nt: TGCAGCGGAGGGGAGCTTGAAGCTTTCTTT

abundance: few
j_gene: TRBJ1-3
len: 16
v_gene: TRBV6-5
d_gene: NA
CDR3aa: CASSYSGLSSGNTIYF
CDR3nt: TGTGCCAGCAGTTACTCAGGCCTTTCCTCTGGAAACACCATATATTTT

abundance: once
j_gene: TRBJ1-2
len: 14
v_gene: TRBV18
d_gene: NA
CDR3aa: CASSPLDTPAGYTF
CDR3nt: TGTGCCAGCTCACCACTGGACACTCCAGCTGGCTACACCTTC

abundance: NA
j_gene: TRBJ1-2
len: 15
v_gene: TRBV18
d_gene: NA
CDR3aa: CASSPPGRDSHGYTF
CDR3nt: TGTGCCAGCTCACCACCCGGGAGGGATTCGCATGGCTACACCTTC

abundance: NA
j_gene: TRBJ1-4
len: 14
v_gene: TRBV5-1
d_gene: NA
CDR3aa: CASSLTGSNEKLFF
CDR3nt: TGCGCCAGCAGCTTGACAGGTAGTAATGAAAAACTGTTTTTT

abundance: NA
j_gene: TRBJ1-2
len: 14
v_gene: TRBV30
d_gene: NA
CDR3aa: CAWSVRGFWYGYTF
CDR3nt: TGTGCCTGGAGTGTTCGTGGGTTTTGGTATGGCTACACCTTC

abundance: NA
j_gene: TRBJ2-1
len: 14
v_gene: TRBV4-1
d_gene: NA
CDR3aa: CASSQDDWSDEQFF
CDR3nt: TGCGCCAGCAGCCAAGATGATTGGTCCGATGAGCAGTTCTTC

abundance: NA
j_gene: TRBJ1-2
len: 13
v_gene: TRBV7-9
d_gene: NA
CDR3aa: CASSLPSGGGYTF
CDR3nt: TGTGCCAGCAGCTTACCCTCGGGGGGTGGCTACACCTTC

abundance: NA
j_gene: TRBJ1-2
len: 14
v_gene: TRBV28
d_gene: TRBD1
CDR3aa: CATAYGTATYGYTF
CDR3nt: TGTGCCACCGCATACGGGACAGCCACCTATGGCTACACCTTC

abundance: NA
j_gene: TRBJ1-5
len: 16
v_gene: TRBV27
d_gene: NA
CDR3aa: CASSLTPTEPNQPQHF
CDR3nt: TGTGCCAGCAGTTTAACCCCGACAGAACCTAATCAGCCCCAGCATTTT

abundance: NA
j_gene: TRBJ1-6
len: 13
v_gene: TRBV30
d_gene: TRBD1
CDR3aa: CAWATGANSPLHF
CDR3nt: TGTGCCTGGGCGACAGGGGCGAATTCACCCCTCCACTTT

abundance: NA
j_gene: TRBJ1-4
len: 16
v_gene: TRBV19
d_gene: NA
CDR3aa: CASSIQQGATNEKLFF
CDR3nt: TGTGCCAGTAGTATTCAACAGGGAGCAACTAATGAAAAACTGTTTTTT

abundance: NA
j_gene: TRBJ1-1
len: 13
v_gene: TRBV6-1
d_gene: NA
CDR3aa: CASSEVTERIAFF
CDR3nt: TGTGCCAGCAGTGAAGTGACCGAGAGGATAGCTTTCTTT

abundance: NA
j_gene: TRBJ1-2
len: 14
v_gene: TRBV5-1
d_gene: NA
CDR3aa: CASSHFGGGEGYTF
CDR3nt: TGCGCCAGCAGCCATTTTGGAGGGGGGGAGGGCTACACCTTC

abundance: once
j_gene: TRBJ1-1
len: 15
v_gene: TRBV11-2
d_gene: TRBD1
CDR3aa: CASSFRGQASTEAFF
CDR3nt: TGTGCCAGCAGCTTTAGGGGGCAGGCTAGCACTGAAGCTTTCTTT

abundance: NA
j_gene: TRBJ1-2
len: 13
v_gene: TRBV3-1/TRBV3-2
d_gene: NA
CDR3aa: CASSVIANYGYTF
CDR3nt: TGTGCCAGCAGCGTTATAGCTAACTATGGCTACACCTTC

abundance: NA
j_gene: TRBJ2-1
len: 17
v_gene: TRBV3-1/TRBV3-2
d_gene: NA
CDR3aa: CASSQDRAGTGHNEQFF
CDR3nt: TGTGCCAGCAGCCAAGACAGAGCCGGGACTGGACACAATGAGCAGTTCTTC

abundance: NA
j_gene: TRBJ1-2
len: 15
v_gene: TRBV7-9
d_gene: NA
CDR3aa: CASSLVGTTLYGYTF
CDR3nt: TGTGCCAGCAGCTTAGTTGGGACCACTCTTTATGGCTACACCTTC

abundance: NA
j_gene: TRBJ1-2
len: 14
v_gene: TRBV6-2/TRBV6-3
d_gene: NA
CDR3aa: CASSYSGPVSGYTF
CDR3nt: TGTGCCAGCAGTTACTCGGGGCCGGTTTCCGGCTACACCTTC

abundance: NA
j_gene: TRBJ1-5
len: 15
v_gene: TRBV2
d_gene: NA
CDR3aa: CASNRENYSNQPQHF
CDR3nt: TGTGCCAGTAACAGGGAGAACTATAGCAATCAGCCCCAGCATTTT

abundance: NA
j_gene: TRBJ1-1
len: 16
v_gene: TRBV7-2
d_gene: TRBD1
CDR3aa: CASSPRGTGPFAEAFF
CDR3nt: TGTGCCAGCAGCCCCCGCGGGACAGGGCCATTCGCTGAAGCTTTCTTT

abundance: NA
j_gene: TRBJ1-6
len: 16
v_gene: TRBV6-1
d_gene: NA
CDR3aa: CASSENRELYNSPLHF
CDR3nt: TGTGCCAGCAGTGAAAACAGGGAACTTTATAATTCACCCCTCCACTTT

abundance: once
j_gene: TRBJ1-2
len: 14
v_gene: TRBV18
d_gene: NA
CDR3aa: CASSPSAQSYGYTF
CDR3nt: TGTGCCAGCTCACCATCGGCACAGTCCTATGGCTACACCTTC